The 28 T cell receptor beta chains presented below share a single source sample, sequenced in a study of blood T cell repertoires in COVID-19. This table comes from immunoSEQ multiplex PCR, and its TCRdb copy is limited to in-frame clones, with some not included. This table has 150,000 to 200,000 clones, around four fifths appearing once. The sequencing input was PBMCs or T cells enriched from blood (not recorded which). These receptor sequences come from a woman in her fifties or sixties who had recovered from COVID-19.

The chain links TRBV14 to TRBJ2-2; D possibly corresponds to TRBD2 (5 bases). CDR3 length equals 12 residues. The germline V gene has CDR1 SGHDN and CDR2 FVKESK. V lost 8 bases and J lost 6, with 10 bases in between. The CDR3 nucleotides are TGTGCCAGCCAAGACGGGGCCGGGGAGCTGTTTTTT. Translated, it gives CASQDGAGELFF. Filled out from reference TRBV14 and TRBJ2-2, the complete variable domain reads EAGVTQFPSHSVIEKGQTVTLRCDPISGHDNLYWYRRVMGKEIKFLLHFVKESKQDESGMPNNRFLAERTGGTYSTLKVQPAELEDSGVYFCASQDGAGELFFGEGSRLTVL.

The sample holds one count of this clone. The chain employs TRBV6-5 and TRBJ1-1; 7 bases match TRBD1. Germline CDR1 and CDR2: MNHEY and SVGAGI. There are 14 residues in the CDR3. Germline trimming cut 4 bases from V and 3 bases from J; bases unmatched to any gene: 5. The CDR3 region has the DNA TGTGCCAGCAGTTCAACAGGGGAGTACACTGAAGCTTTCTTT. Translation: CASSSTGEYTEAFF.

J is TRBJ2-7 and V is TRBV6-2 or TRBV6-3; tentatively, D is TRBD2 (6 bases). Germline V gene data show CDR1 as MNHEY and CDR2 as SVGEGT. CDR3 length equals 17 residues. The V gene lost 0 bases and the J gene lost 2 bases, with 17 bases spanning the gap. CDR3 nucleotides: TGTGCCAGCAGTTACTCCTGGAGGCGGGAACACCCCTACGAGCAGTACTTC. Translated: CASSYSWRREHPYEQYF.

The rearrangement joins TRBV25-1 to TRBJ2-1; 9 nucleotides line up with TRBD2. Germline V gene sequence: CDR1 MGHDK, CDR2 SYGVNS. This CDR3 is built from 15 residues. The J segment lost 6 bases and the V segment lost 4 bases, leaving 7 bases of the junction unmatched. CDR3 region: CASSALSGRGNEQFF. CDR3 sequence (DNA): TGTGCCAGCAGTGCCCTTAGCGGGAGAGGCAATGAGCAGTTCTTC.

In its sample, this clone was seen a few times. Other DNA sequences within the sample encode an identical CDR3. V is TRBV18 and J is TRBJ2-7; 7 nucleotides align to TRBD1. This CDR3 contains 14 residues. V dropped 3 bases and J dropped 0; count of bases not matched to a gene: 2. Germline assignment: CDR1 KGHSH and CDR2 LQKENI. CDR3 nucleotides: TGTGCCAGCTCACCGGGACAGAGCTCCTACGAGCAGTACTTC. This translates into CASSPGQSSYEQYF.

The chain combines TRBV7-8 with TRBJ2-5; weak D call: TRBD2 (6 bases). V was clipped by 0 bases and J by 2 bases, with 13 bases between them. The germline V gene has CDR1 SGHVS and CDR2 FQNEAQ. The CDR3 spans 16 residues. Here the CDR3 reads CASSLAGTFYQETQYF. The CDR3 nucleotides read TGTGCCAGCAGCTTAGCGGGGACTTTCTATCAAGAGACCCAGTACTTC.

The J gene is TRBJ2-3, the V gene TRBV24-1; TRBD1 agrees at 8 bases. Germline values: CDR1 KGHDR, CDR2 SFDVKD. Trimming at V came to 4 bases and at J to 4 bases, leaving 9 bases not matched to a gene. CDR3 length equals 16 residues. The CDR3: CATSDPRTGFADTQYF. The DNA of the CDR3 is TGTGCCACCAGTGACCCTCGGACAGGGTTCGCAGATACGCAGTATTTT.

V gene TRBV20-1 combines with J gene TRBJ2-7; D call uncertain. Trimming took off 4 bases at V and 5 bases at J, with 9 bases between the two ends. Germline V gives CDR1 DFQATT, CDR2 SNEGSKA (reference sequence). CDR3 length equals 11 residues. This CDR3 reads CSANSGHEQYF. The CDR3, as DNA: TGCAGTGCTAATTCTGGGCACGAGCAGTACTTC.

This rearrangement joins TRBV24-1 to TRBJ1-1; D is unclear. CDR1 is KGHDR and CDR2 is SFDVKD in the germline V gene. V shed 4 bases and J shed 1 base, with 6 bases lying between them. This CDR3 contains 13 residues. The CDR3 bases are TGTGCCACCAGTGACCCTTCGAACACTGAAGCTTTCTTT. Encoded protein: CATSDPSNTEAFF.

This chain joins TRBV6-6 and TRBJ1-2; 9 bases are a match to TRBD1. Germline V lookup: CDR1 MNHNY, CDR2 SVGAGI (reference sequence). The CDR3 has 16 amino acids. J gave up 4 bases and V 0 bases, and 6 bases lay outside the gene matches. CDR3 bases: TGTGCCAGCAGTTACTCACAGGGGGCCCTTGGCTATGGCTACACCTTC. Translating it yields CASSYSQGALGYGYTF.

The genes are TRBV9 and TRBJ2-7, with 8 bases identical to TRBD1. V shed 3 bases, J shed 0 bases, and the junction held 5 bases outside the gene matches. The germline V gene encodes CDR1 SGDLS and CDR2 YYNGEE. This CDR3 has 15 residues. CDR3 sequence: CASSARQGISYEQYF. The CDR3 nucleotides are TGTGCCAGCAGCGCCAGACAGGGGATCTCCTACGAGCAGTACTTC.

The V gene is TRBV5-4, the J gene TRBJ2-7, with 8 bases lining up with TRBD1. Germline trimming cut 4 bases from V and 3 bases from J; bases unmatched to any gene: 6. Germline loops: CDR1 SGHNT, CDR2 YYREEE (reference sequence). The CDR3 spans 14 residues. CDR3 in DNA: TGTGCCAGCAGCCGGACAGGGTCAGTCTACGAGCAGTACTTC. Amino acid sequence: CASSRTGSVYEQYF.

This clone has only one observation. The chain combines TRBV7-9 with TRBJ1-2; possibly TRBD1 for D (5 bases). The CDR3 covers 13 residues. CDR1 SEHNR and CDR2 FQNEAQ come from the germline V gene (reference sequence). Trimming pared 5 bases from V and 13 bases from J, leaving 20 bases between. CDR3 nucleotides: TGTGCCAGCAGCCTGGCGGGGACCTCATCCGGCACCTTC. It is translated as CASSLAGTSSGTF. The full variable domain, with the rest looked up from reference TRBV7-9 and TRBJ1-2, is DTGVSQNPRHKITKRGQNVTFRCDPISEHNRLYWYRQTLGQGPEFLTYFQNEAQLEKSRLLSDRFSAERPKGSFSTLEIQRTEQGDSAMYLCASSLAGTSSGTFGSGTRLTVV.

V is TRBV5-1 and J is TRBJ2-3; 10 nucleotides match TRBD2. This CDR3 has 16 residues. The V gene's germline CDR1 is SGHRS and CDR2 YFSETQ. J was trimmed by 3 bases and V by 5 bases; bases with no gene match: 9. This chain's CDR3 is CASRSGRVGGTDTQYF. Written as DNA, the CDR3 is TGCGCCAGCAGGAGCGGGAGGGTTGGGGGAACAGATACGCAGTATTTT.

V usage is TRBV19 and J usage is TRBJ2-1; 8 bases align to TRBD2. Germline trimming cut 9 bases from V and 6 bases from J; bases unmatched to any gene: 13. The CDR3 runs to 15 residues. CDR1 and CDR2 from the germline V gene are LNHDA and SQIVND (reference sequence). DNA of the CDR3: TGTGCCAGCCTCGACGGAGCTAGCGGGCCCAATGAGCAGTTCTTC. This codes for CASLDGASGPNEQFF.

V gene TRBV5-4 combines with J gene TRBJ2-6, with 7 positions matching TRBD1. Germline V gene sequence: CDR1 SGHNT, CDR2 YYREEE (reference sequence). CDR3 length: 18 amino acids. J was trimmed by 0 bases and V by 3 bases; bases with no gene match: 9. The CDR3 DNA reads as TGTGCCAGCAGCTGGAAAGGGACAGCTCTCTCTGGGGCCAACGTCCTGACTTTC. Translated, it gives CASSWKGTALSGANVLTF.

The V call is TRBV6-5, the J call TRBJ2-5; D perhaps matches TRBD2 (6 bases). Trimming cost V 6 bases and J 5 bases, with 10 bases left between them. CDR1 is MNHEY, CDR2 SVGAGI, per germline. This CDR3 is built from 12 residues. CDR3 nucleotide sequence: TGTGCCAGCAGGGAGGGGCTGGAGACCCAGTACTTC. Translation: CASREGLETQYF.

The chain employs TRBV27 and TRBJ1-1; D is undetermined. Germline CDR1 reads MNHEY; CDR2 reads SMNVEV (reference sequence). CDR3 length: 15 residues. The V end lost 2 bases, the J end lost 4 bases, and 14 bases lay between the germline ends. CDR3 protein: CASSLRFPPGTEAFF. The DNA of the CDR3 is TGTGCCAGCAGTTTACGGTTCCCACCGGGCACTGAAGCTTTCTTT.

The chain joins TRBV28 to TRBJ2-5, with D possibly matching TRBD1 (5 bases). The V gene lost 8 bases and the J gene lost 5 bases, with 21 bases spanning the gap. The germline V gene has CDR1 MDHEN and CDR2 SYDVKM. CDR3 length equals 15 residues. This CDR3 is CASQGRQPGLETQYF. In DNA, the CDR3 is TGTGCCAGCCAAGGACGACAACCAGGGCTGGAGACCCAGTACTTC. The full variable domain, rest sourced from reference TRBV28 and TRBJ2-5, is DVKVTQSSRYLVKRTGEKVFLECVQDMDHENMFWYRQDPGLGLRLIYFSYDVKMKEKGDIPEGYSVSREKKERFSLILESASTNQTSMYLCASQGRQPGLETQYFGPGTRLLVL.

The chain uses TRBV28 and TRBJ2-2, with 8 bases matching TRBD2. CDR3 length: 16 residues. V shed 3 bases, J shed 0 bases, and the junction held 3 bases outside the gene matches. Germline CDR1 is MDHEN and CDR2 is SYDVKM. CDR3 sequence (DNA): TGTGCCAGCAGTTTTGGTAGCGGGACGAACACCGGGGAGCTGTTTTTT. Translation: CASSFGSGTNTGELFF.

The V gene is TRBV28, the J gene TRBJ2-4; TRBD1 might be the D (5 bases). Between the trimmed V and J ends, which lost 6 bases and 4 bases, there was a span of 10 bases. From germline, CDR1 is MDHEN and CDR2 SYDVKM. CDR3 length: 13 amino acids. The CDR3 region is CASRGQGKNIQYF. As DNA, the CDR3 is TGTGCCAGCAGAGGACAAGGAAAAAACATTCAGTACTTC. The full variable domain, with the rest looked up from reference TRBV28 and TRBJ2-4, is DVKVTQSSRYLVKRTGEKVFLECVQDMDHENMFWYRQDPGLGLRLIYFSYDVKMKEKGDIPEGYSVSREKKERFSLILESASTNQTSMYLCASRGQGKNIQYFGAGTRLSVL.

A single count supports this clone. The J gene is TRBJ2-3, the V gene TRBV5-4; the match to TRBD2 covers 12 bases. Trimming cost V 4 bases and J 4 bases; bases outside gene matches: 7. This CDR3 has 16 residues. Germline CDR1 SGHNT, CDR2 YYREEE (reference sequence). In DNA form, the CDR3 reads TGTGCCAGCAGCGTTGGACTAGCGGGATCCTCAGATACGCAGTATTTT. Translation gives CASSVGLAGSSDTQYF.

The J gene is TRBJ1-2, the V gene TRBV6-1; maybe TRBD1 (6 bases). V lost 2 bases and J 3 bases, leaving 7 bases between the germline ends. Germline V CDR1 and CDR2: MNHNS, SASEGT. The CDR3 spans 13 residues. Written as DNA, the CDR3 is TGTGCCAGCAGTGAATACAGGGACTATGGCTACACCTTC. This encodes CASSEYRDYGYTF.

The rearrangement links TRBV27 to TRBJ2-1; a possible D gene is TRBD2 (5 bases). Germline lookup yields CDR1 MNHEY and CDR2 SMNVEV (reference sequence). The CDR3 spans 13 residues. Trimming shortened V by 6 bases and J by 9 bases, and 15 bases separated the two germline ends. CDR3 DNA: TGTGCCAGCAGCCTAGACGGGGTGCCTGAGCAGTTCTTC. Its protein product is CASSLDGVPEQFF.

This clone was observed a few times. This rearrangement joins TRBV12-3 or TRBV12-4 to TRBJ2-1, with D perhaps matching TRBD2 (5 bases). This CDR3 region has 11 residues. V was trimmed by 4 bases and J by 8 bases, leaving 6 bases between them. CDR3 DNA: TGTGCCAGCAGTTGGAGGCATGAGCAGTTCTTC. This codes for CASSWRHEQFF.

Comments on this clone: One junction end disagrees with the germline gene, perhaps due to a read error. The V call is TRBV28, the J call TRBJ2-1; 8 nucleotides agree with TRBD1. Germline lookup yields CDR1 MDHEN and CDR2 SYDVKM. The length of the CDR3 is 17 residues. The CDR3 region has the DNA TGCGCCTCTGAGGGGCAGGGGGCGAACGTGGGCATCAATGAGCAGTTCTTC. It specifies CASEGQGANVGINEQFF.

The chain employs TRBV4-1 and TRBJ1-1; D might be TRBD1 (5 bases). Germline CDR1 is MGHRA and CDR2 is YSYEKL. Trimming cost V 5 bases and J 8 bases, with 12 bases left between them. This CDR3 comprises 12 residues. Written as DNA, the CDR3 is TGCGCCAGCAGCAAGGACATGGGCGAAGCTTTCTTT. Translated, it gives CASSKDMGEAFF.

The J gene is TRBJ1-1, the V gene TRBV7-8, with TRBD1 matching over 8 bases. From germline, CDR1 is SGHVS and CDR2 FQNEAQ. Germline trimming cut 6 bases from V and 0 bases from J; bases unmatched to any gene: 6. This CDR3 is 15 amino acids long. The CDR3 bases are TGTGCCAGCAGACAGACAGGGGCTTTGAACACTGAAGCTTTCTTT. Translating gives CASRQTGALNTEAFF.